A single sample gave rise to the 32 T cell receptor beta chains below, sequenced in a study of blood T cell repertoires in COVID-19. The repertoire was sequenced with immunoSEQ multiplex PCR; TCRdb's copy has only in-frame clones and lacks some. The sample holds 300,000 to 400,000 clones, around nine tenths seen once. Input material: peripheral blood. Receptor source: a human donor in a cohort sampled during active COVID-19.

V usage is TRBV6-8 and J usage is TRBJ2-2, with 8 nucleotides matching TRBD1. J gave up 3 bases and V 2 bases, and 5 bases lay outside the gene matches. The germline CDR1 and CDR2 sequences are MNHGY and SAAAGT. CDR3 length: 16 residues. This CDR3 reads CASSYPGQGYTGELFF. The CDR3 coding sequence is TGTGCCAGCAGTTACCCCGGACAGGGATACACCGGGGAGCTGTTTTTT.

V usage is TRBV5-5 and J usage is TRBJ2-3, with 7 bases identical to TRBD1. This CDR3 is 16 amino acids long. J gave up 0 bases and V 5 bases, and 9 bases lay outside the gene matches. Germline-derived CDR1 and CDR2 are SGHKS and YYEKEE (reference sequence). This chain's CDR3 is CASSFTGTASTDTQYF. As DNA, the CDR3 is TGTGCCAGCAGTTTTACCGGGACAGCGAGCACAGATACGCAGTATTTT.

The rearrangement joins TRBV29-1 to TRBJ2-1, with TRBD2 identical over 13 bases. Germline-derived CDR1 and CDR2 are SQVTM and ANQGSEA. V dropped 6 bases and J dropped 10; count of bases not matched to a gene: 6. This CDR3 is built from 13 residues. The CDR3 here is CSVDRTSGGEQFF. The CDR3 DNA reads as TGCAGCGTGGACAGGACTAGCGGGGGAGAGCAGTTCTTC.

In DNA, the CDR3 is TGTGCCAGCAGTTACCCGGGACAGGGGTACGAGCAGTACTTC. Protein: CASSYPGQGYEQYF. The chain carries TRBV28 and TRBJ2-7, with TRBD1 matching 10 bases. The CDR3 runs to 14 residues. V trimming: 4 bases; J trimming: 4 bases; junction bases outside the gene matches: 4. Germline CDR1 and CDR2: MDHEN and SYDVKM.

The chain is built from TRBV5-1 and TRBJ2-2; 9 bases agree with TRBD1. Losses at the gene ends were 4 bases for V and 6 bases for J; bases not matched to a gene: 7. CDR1 and CDR2 from the germline V gene are SGHRS and YFSETQ. The CDR3 extends over 15 amino acids. This CDR3 reads CASSPGQGGSGELFF. CDR3 sequence (DNA): TGCGCCAGCAGCCCGGGACAGGGAGGGTCCGGGGAGCTGTTTTTT.

To note about this clone: This likely comes from a read error, as the CDR3 has no conserved phenylalanine or tryptophan at its end. The DNA is left out, because the CDR3 cannot be placed on it with certainty; the CDR3 is given as TCRdb lists it. The chain has TRBV30 and TRBJ2-7; the table's TRBD1 call for D was not verified on the DNA. The germline gives CDR1 GTSNPN, CDR2 SVGIG (reference sequence). 9 amino acids form the CDR3, both terminal residues included. The CDR3 spells CAWRPGSQG.

This clone was counted a single time. The CDR3 DNA reads as TGTGCCAGCAGTGACGTGGGACTAGCAGTCAAGCAGTACTTC. Its translation is CASSDVGLAVKQYF. The rearrangement links TRBV2 to TRBJ2-7, with TRBD2 identical over 9 bases. The CDR3 contains 14 residues. With V trimmed by 3 bases and J by 8 bases, 8 bases remained unmatched. The germline gives CDR1 SNHLY, CDR2 FYNNEI.

CDR3 loop: CASSPLAGPNTEAFF. CDR3 nucleotide sequence: TGTGCCAGCAGCCCATTGGCAGGGCCGAACACTGAAGCTTTCTTT. V usage is TRBV6-5 and J usage is TRBJ1-1; D perhaps matches TRBD1 (5 bases). V lost 6 bases and J lost 1, with 15 bases in between. Germline lookup yields CDR1 MNHEY and CDR2 SVGAGI. The CDR3 consists of 15 residues.

The J gene is TRBJ2-7, the V gene TRBV15, with D uncertain. Germline V CDR1 and CDR2: LNHNV, YYDKDF (reference sequence). This CDR3 is built from 15 residues. Deletions cut 1 base from V and 4 bases from J, with 14 bases between. CDR3 DNA: TGTGCCACCAGCAGAGGAGTTGCCGAGACTTACGAGCAGTACTTC. It is translated as CATSRGVAETYEQYF. The full variable domain, with the rest looked up from reference TRBV15 and TRBJ2-7, is DAMVIQNPRYQVTQFGKPVTLSCSQTLNHNVMYWYQQKSSQAPKLLFHYYDKDFNNEADTPDNFQSRRPNTSFCFLDIRSPGLGDTAMYLCATSRGVAETYEQYFGPGTRLTVT.

The rearrangement uses TRBV2 and TRBJ1-5; TRBD1 might be the D (5 bases). The length of the CDR3 is 12 residues. Germline loops: CDR1 SNHLY, CDR2 FYNNEI. V was cut by 8 bases and J by 8 bases, with 13 bases left in between. The chain's CDR3 is CASGSGVEPQHF. DNA for the CDR3: TGTGCCAGCGGTTCGGGGGTAGAGCCCCAGCATTTT. Full variable domain (remainder filled in from reference TRBV2 and TRBJ1-5): EPEVTQTPSHQVTQMGQEVILRCVPISNHLYFYWYRQILGQKVEFLVSFYNNEISEKSEIFDDQFSVERPDGSNFTLKIRSTKLEDSAMYFCASGSGVEPQHFGDGTRLSIL.

The rearrangement joins TRBV6-5 to TRBJ1-3; the match to TRBD1 covers 8 bases. CDR1 and CDR2 from the germline V gene are MNHEY and SVGAGI. Trimming cost V 5 bases and J 4 bases; bases outside gene matches: 4. This CDR3 is 14 amino acids long. The DNA of the CDR3 is TGTGCCAGCAGTCATACAGGGGGGGGAAACACCATATATTTT. This encodes CASSHTGGGNTIYF.

The gene calls are TRBV7-2 and TRBJ1-5; 7 nucleotides agree with TRBD1. Germline CDR1 is SGHTA and CDR2 is FQGNSA. This CDR3 has 14 amino acids. With 5 bases clipped from V and 7 bases from J, the junction kept 8 bases outside the gene matches. This CDR3 is CASSVDREIQPQHF. DNA of the CDR3: TGTGCCAGCAGCGTCGACAGGGAGATCCAGCCCCAGCATTTT.

The CDR3, as DNA: TGTGCCAGCAGCTCCCTAGCGGGGACATACAATGAGCAGTTCTTC. Its translation is CASSSLAGTYNEQFF. The chain couples TRBV7-3 to TRBJ2-1; 9 bases agree with TRBD2. This CDR3 region has 15 residues. Unmatched junction bases numbered 5, after V lost 4 bases and J lost 4 bases. Germline values: CDR1 SGHTA, CDR2 FQGTGA.

The J gene is TRBJ2-7, the V gene TRBV5-1, with TRBD2 identical over 9 bases. The CDR3 runs to 14 residues. The ends lost 4 bases at V and 6 bases at J; junction bases unmatched: 8. CDR1 is SGHRS, CDR2 YFSETQ, per germline. CDR3 residues: CASSQAGGWVEQYF. In DNA, the CDR3 is TGCGCCAGCAGCCAAGCGGGGGGTTGGGTCGAGCAGTACTTC.

The table lists this clone with a few counts. The chain couples TRBV11-2 to TRBJ1-1; no firm D call. Germline V gene sequence: CDR1 SGHAT, CDR2 FQNNGV. The V end lost 5 bases, the J end lost 2 bases, and 12 bases lay between the germline ends. The CDR3 has 14 residues. In nucleotides, the CDR3 is TGTGCCAGCAGCCGAGTCGCCCTAAACACTGAAGCTTTCTTT. Amino acid sequence: CASSRVALNTEAFF.

V and J are TRBV29-1 and TRBJ2-1; tentative D call: TRBD2 (6 bases). CDR3 size: 11 residues. Germline assignment: CDR1 SQVTM and CDR2 ANQGSEA. Trimming left V 3 bases short and J 6 bases short, with 6 bases between. The DNA for the CDR3 is TGCAGCGTTGATAGCGGCAATGAGCAGTTCTTC. Translating it yields CSVDSGNEQFF.

The chain carries TRBV19 and TRBJ1-6; D remains ambiguous. Germline CDR1 LNHDA, CDR2 SQIVND (reference sequence). The ends were cut back, 3 bases at V and 4 bases at J, with 13 bases in the middle. The CDR3 is 16 residues long. The CDR3 reads CASSIRKGGYNSPLHF. CDR3 nucleotide sequence: TGTGCCAGTAGTATCCGGAAGGGAGGATATAATTCACCCCTCCACTTT.

The CDR3 coding sequence is TGTGCCAGCAGTCGTCCTAAGGGGGCGTACAATGAGCAGTTCTTC. It encodes CASSRPKGAYNEQFF. J is TRBJ2-1 and V is TRBV6-5, with 7 bases matching TRBD1. Germline CDR1 is MNHEY and CDR2 is SVGAGI. The CDR3 runs 15 residues. J was trimmed by 4 bases and V by 5 bases; bases with no gene match: 8.

The chain links TRBV2 to TRBJ2-1, with D possibly TRBD2 on 6 matching bases. Germline CDR1 SNHLY, CDR2 FYNNEI. Trimming pared 1 base from V and 9 bases from J, leaving 13 bases between. The CDR3 is made up of 14 amino acids. DNA for the CDR3: TGTGCCAGCAGTGAAGTACGGAGGGGTGGTGAGCAGTTCTTC. This gives the protein CASSEVRRGGEQFF. Full variable domain (missing parts from reference TRBV2 and TRBJ2-1): EPEVTQTPSHQVTQMGQEVILRCVPISNHLYFYWYRQILGQKVEFLVSFYNNEISEKSEIFDDQFSVERPDGSNFTLKIRSTKLEDSAMYFCASSEVRRGGEQFFGPGTRLTVL.

The rearrangement joins TRBV10-3 to TRBJ2-5, with D possibly TRBD2 on 6 matching bases. CDR3 length equals 16 residues. The germline V and J ends were trimmed by 4 bases and 2 bases, with 17 bases remaining between them. Germline V lookup: CDR1 ENHRY, CDR2 SYGVKD. The CDR3 region is CAISASGTSTQETQYF. The CDR3, as DNA: TGTGCCATCAGTGCCTCCGGGACTTCCACGCAAGAGACCCAGTACTTC.

V and J are TRBV7-9 and TRBJ2-5; 9 bases match TRBD2. The CDR3 extends over 15 amino acids. V trimming: 1 base; J trimming: 5 bases; junction bases outside the gene matches: 5. Germline V lookup: CDR1 SEHNR, CDR2 FQNEAQ (reference sequence). CDR3 DNA: TGTGCCAGCAGCTTAGTAGCGGGAGTGGTCGAGACCCAGTACTTC. It specifies CASSLVAGVVETQYF.

V usage is TRBV28 and J usage is TRBJ2-7, with D maybe TRBD2 (6 bases). Germline loops: CDR1 MDHEN, CDR2 SYDVKM. Trimming removed 4 bases at V and 0 bases at J, with 13 bases between. The CDR3 covers 15 residues. In nucleotides, the CDR3 is TGTGCCAGCAGTTCCGGGGGTACTCTCTCCTACGAGCAGTACTTC. It translates to CASSSGGTLSYEQYF.

The chain joins TRBV5-1 to TRBJ2-3; D gene unclear. Trimming cost V 2 bases and J 1 base, with 23 bases left between them. Germline values: CDR1 SGHRS, CDR2 YFSETQ. This CDR3 spans 19 amino acids. The CDR3 DNA is TGCGCCAGCAGCTTTTGGTGGGTAGACCTCGCGGCGGGCACAGATACGCAGTATTTT. Translation: CASSFWWVDLAAGTDTQYF.

The chain recombines TRBV19 with TRBJ2-2; D might be TRBD1 (6 bases). V was trimmed by 7 bases and J by 2 bases, leaving 14 bases between them. Germline V lookup: CDR1 LNHDA, CDR2 SQIVND (reference sequence). The CDR3 totals 15 residues. DNA of the CDR3: TGTGCCAGTACACCTGGGACAAAAAACACCGGGGAGCTGTTTTTT. Translation gives CASTPGTKNTGELFF.

This clone was counted once. The V call is TRBV7-2, the J call TRBJ2-7; 9 bases are a match to TRBD2. CDR3 length: 15 amino acids. V trimming: 5 bases; J trimming: 4 bases; junction bases outside the gene matches: 9. Germline CDR1 and CDR2: SGHTA and FQGNSA. The CDR3 DNA reads as TGTGCCAGCAGCCCCCGTAGCGGGAGTTGGTACGAGCAGTACTTC. It yields the protein CASSPRSGSWYEQYF.

This chain links TRBV5-1 with TRBJ2-7, with 8 bases that match TRBD1. Germline V gene sequence: CDR1 SGHRS, CDR2 YFSETQ. The J segment lost 6 bases and the V segment lost 4 bases, leaving 12 bases of the junction unmatched. The CDR3 loop spans 15 amino acids. The CDR3 protein is CASSRVGQGLVEQYF. The CDR3 coding sequence is TGCGCCAGCAGCCGAGTCGGACAGGGTCTTGTCGAGCAGTACTTC.

J is TRBJ2-1 and V is TRBV28; 11 positions agree with TRBD2. Trimming at V came to 4 bases and at J to 7 bases, leaving 6 bases not matched to a gene. The CDR3 sequence is 15 residues long. Germline V gene lookup returns CDR1 MDHEN and CDR2 SYDVKM. The CDR3 DNA is TGTGCCAGCAGTTGGGGACTAGCGGTGGGGAATGAGCAGTTCTTC. It translates to CASSWGLAVGNEQFF.

The CDR3 DNA sequence: TGTGCCAGTAGTACCACACTAGCGGGAGGGGCAGATACGCAGTATTTT. Amino acid sequence: CASSTTLAGGADTQYF. The chain combines TRBV19 with TRBJ2-3; TRBD2 agrees at 13 bases. V trimming: 4 bases; J trimming: 4 bases; junction bases outside the gene matches: 5. Per the germline V gene, CDR1 is LNHDA and CDR2 is SQIVND (reference sequence). The CDR3 sequence is 16 residues long.

The chain carries TRBV19 and TRBJ2-7; 10 bases agree with TRBD2. This CDR3 spans 15 amino acids. The J segment lost 2 bases and the V segment lost 3 bases, leaving 4 bases of the junction unmatched. The germline CDR1 and CDR2 sequences are LNHDA and SQIVND (reference sequence). The chain's CDR3 is CASSIGSGGAYEQYF. The CDR3 DNA is TGTGCCAGTAGTATTGGAAGCGGGGGGGCCTACGAGCAGTACTTC.

The CDR3 protein is CSVRTGGYNSPLHF. The CDR3 DNA sequence: TGCAGCGTCAGGACAGGGGGTTATAATTCACCCCTCCACTTT. The chain combines TRBV29-1 with TRBJ1-6, with TRBD1 matching 10 bases. The CDR3 spans 14 residues. Germline trimming cut 6 bases from V and 4 bases from J; bases unmatched to any gene: 3. Germline V gene sequence: CDR1 SQVTM, CDR2 ANQGSEA.

The chain is built from TRBV19 and TRBJ1-5; D is perhaps TRBD1 (5 bases). The germline V and J ends were trimmed by 6 bases and 4 bases, with 16 bases remaining between them. The CDR3 is 15 amino acids. Germline V gene data show CDR1 as LNHDA and CDR2 as SQIVND (reference sequence). CDR3 protein: CASSDGGGWNQPQHF. DNA of the CDR3: TGTGCCAGTAGCGATGGGGGAGGGTGGAATCAGCCCCAGCATTTT.

The V and J genes are TRBV19 and TRBJ2-2; 9 bases match TRBD1. Germline values: CDR1 LNHDA, CDR2 SQIVND (reference sequence). The CDR3 loop spans 14 amino acids. The V gene end was trimmed by 4 bases and the J gene end by 7 bases; junction bases not matched to a gene: 4. The CDR3 region has the DNA TGTGCCAGTAGTAGGGACAGGGAGATCGGGGAGCTGTTTTTT. This translates into CASSRDREIGELFF.